This is a list of T cell receptor beta chains from one sample in a study of T cell repertoires in urothelial bladder cancer. The protocol was immunoSEQ multiplex PCR, while the TCRdb copy is restricted to in-frame clones and leaves out a portion. The sample consists of more than 9,000 clones, 68% of them appearing once. Specimen: tumor-infiltrating cells from bladder cancer. The receptors originated from a human donor with a benign inflammatory bladder lesion. Each CDR3 is given with its conserved first and last residue. A D gene is named only where the DNA matches it firmly. Part of the rows lack a size; the others show once, few, many or a class for expanded clones.

CDR3 length	V gene	clone size	D gene	J gene	CDR3 DNA	CDR3 protein
17	TRBV5-1	few	TRBD2	TRBJ2-7	TGCGCCAGCAGTCTGGCGGTAGCGGGGGCGCTCTCCTACGAGCAGTACTTC	CASSLAVAGALSYEQYF
13	TRBV5-4	few	TRBD1	TRBJ2-7	TGTGCCAGCAGCAGGACAGGGACCTACGAGCAGTACTTC	CASSRTGTYEQYF
12	TRBV10-3	NA	NA	TRBJ2-1	TGTGCCATCAGTGGGGACGGGAATGAGCAGTTCTTC	CAISGDGNEQFF
17	TRBV5-6	NA	NA	TRBJ2-3	TGTGCCAGCAGCTGGGGAACTATATCGTCAGGGACAGATACGCAGTATTTT	CASSWGTISSGTDTQYF
14	TRBV12-5	NA	NA	TRBJ2-5	TGTGCTAGTGTTTCAAACACCGGCGGGGAGACCCAGTACTTC	CASVSNTGGETQYF
14	TRBV30	NA	NA	TRBJ1-1	TGTGCCTGGGGCCCGGGGCTTCCGAACACTGAAGCTTTCTTT	CAWGPGLPNTEAFF
13	TRBV10-2	NA	NA	TRBJ1-6	TGCGCCAGCAGCGACCGGTGGGATTCACCCCTCCACTTT	CASSDRWDSPLHF
14	TRBV6-5	NA	NA	TRBJ2-1	TGTGCCAGCAGGGGGACTCTTGTCAAAAATGAGCAGTTCTTC	CASRGTLVKNEQFF
12	TRBV29-1	few	NA	TRBJ2-1	TGCAGCGCCCCACGGGCAACAGGGGAGCAGTTCTTC	CSAPRATGEQFF
11	TRBV5-4	few	NA	TRBJ2-1	TGTGCCAGCAGCAACTACAATGAGCAGTTCTTC	CASSNYNEQFF
13	TRBV6-1	NA	NA	TRBJ2-7	TGTGCCAGCAGTGAAGAAGAGGTCCACGAGCAGTACTTC	CASSEEEVHEQYF
14	TRBV5-6	few	NA	TRBJ2-3	TGTGCCAGCAGCCCACTCAAGGGCACAGATACGCAGTATTTT	CASSPLKGTDTQYF
15	TRBV6-1	NA	TRBD1	TRBJ2-2	TGTGCCAGCAGTCAGACAGGGGGGTACACCGGGGAGCTGTTTTTT	CASSQTGGYTGELFF
17	TRBV5-1	NA	TRBD2	TRBJ2-3	TGCGCCAGCAGCCCCAGCCCCAGGACTAGCGGCACAGATACGCAGTATTTT	CASSPSPRTSGTDTQYF
12	TRBV13	NA	NA	TRBJ2-7	TGTGCCAGCAGCCACAGCTCCTACGAGCAGTACTTC	CASSHSSYEQYF
16	TRBV6-5	NA	NA	TRBJ2-4	TGTGCCAGCAGTTCCCCGCCCGGGACAGCCAAAAACATTCAGTACTTC	CASSSPPGTAKNIQYF